This entry describes one TCR beta chain. Sequence at one end of the junction differs from germline and may be a read error. This sample also contains other DNA sequences that code for the same CDR3. This entry is derived from a study of control samples from healthy donors and cancer patients. Only in-frame clones appear in the TCRdb table, and some are missing; sequencing was by immunoSEQ multiplex PCR. The sample comprises over 110,000 clones, 88% of which are singletons, and 8% to 9.5% rests with the top ten. CDR1 is SSHAT, CDR2 FNYEAQ, per germline (reference sequence). The CDR3 spans 15 residues. The chain employs TRBV7-7 and TRBJ2-5; D is perhaps TRBD2 (6 bases). This sequence was found in a woman younger than 45 in good health. Sequencing was performed on blood. The CDR3 nucleotides are TGTGCTAGCAGCTTAGGTGGGACTCCACAAGAGACCCAGTACTTC. Its translation: CASSLGGTPQETQYF.